This is a list of T cell receptor beta chains from one sample in a study of radiotherapy plus CTLA-4 blockade in lung cancer. Profiling relied on immunoSEQ multiplex PCR, and the TCRdb table lists in-frame clones only, not all of them. This sample has about 48,000 clones; 75% to 90% occur once, and the top ten carry 17%. The sequences come from peripheral blood, collected from a patient treated with radiotherapy plus ipilimumab. Receptors originate from a human donor with non-small cell lung cancer that progressed on radiotherapy plus ipilimumab. Some clones in this sample may be carry-over from other donors' samples. Each CDR3 is given with its conserved first and last residue. A D gene is named only where the DNA matches it firmly. Expanded clones are given a class, and other clones once, few, many or no size at all.

d_call	j_call	clone_size	v_call	cdr3_nt	cdr3_aa
TRBD2	TRBJ2-3	NA	TRBV10-3	TGTGCCATCAGTGAGTCTAGCGGGGTGCCTAGCACAGATACGCAGTATTTT	CAISESSGVPSTDTQYF
NA	TRBJ1-5	NA	TRBV4-1	TGCGCCAGCAGCCCGACAGACAGGCTTAGCAATCAGCCCCAGCATTTT	CASSPTDRLSNQPQHF
TRBD1	TRBJ1-5	NA	TRBV18	TGTGCCAGCTCACCTCGACAGGGGGGACAGCCCCAGCATTTT	CASSPRQGGQPQHF
NA	TRBJ2-1	few	TRBV6-6	TGTGCCAGCCTTTCCGGGGATGAGCAGTTCTTC	CASLSGDEQFF
NA	TRBJ1-1	NA	TRBV19	TGTGCCAGTAGCTGGGGGCTGAACACTGAAGCTTTCTTT	CASSWGLNTEAFF
TRBD1	TRBJ1-5	NA	TRBV6-1	TGTGCCAGCAGTGATTCGGGACAGGGATATCAGCCCCAGCATTTT	CASSDSGQGYQPQHF
NA	TRBJ1-1	NA	TRBV14	TGTGCCAGCAGCCAAAGATCCTCGAGAGGAGCTTTCTTT	CASSQRSSRGAFF
TRBD1	TRBJ1-1	NA	TRBV19	TGTGCCAGTAGTATAGGACAGGGGTACACTGAAGCTTTCTTT	CASSIGQGYTEAFF
NA	TRBJ1-3	once	TRBV5-1	TGCGCCAGCAGCTTGGGGAGACCAGCGATCTCTGGAAACACCATATATTTT	CASSLGRPAISGNTIYF
TRBD1	TRBJ1-2	NA	TRBV5-5	TGTGCCAGCAGCTTGACCCCGGGACAGGGTTTTAACTATGGCTACACCTTC	CASSLTPGQGFNYGYTF
NA	TRBJ1-6	once	TRBV4-1	TGCGCCAGCAGCCCCCCAGGAGGAGCTAATAATTCACCCCTCCACTTT	CASSPPGGANNSPLHF
NA	TRBJ2-7	NA	TRBV6-5	TGTGCCAGCAGTTACGCAGGGAACCTCTACGAGCAGTACTTC	CASSYAGNLYEQYF
NA	TRBJ1-4	NA	TRBV19	TGTGCCAGTAGTATGGATCACCCCGGGGGTGAAAAACTGTTTTTT	CASSMDHPGGEKLFF
NA	TRBJ2-3	NA	TRBV18	TGTGCCAGCTCACCGGCGGCAGATACGCAGTATTTT	CASSPAADTQYF
NA	TRBJ2-3	few	TRBV6-5	TGTGCCAGCAGTTACACATGGGACACCCTCACAGATACGCAGTATTTT	CASSYTWDTLTDTQYF
NA	TRBJ2-1	once	TRBV6-5	TGTGCCAGCAGTTTCAGGGGTGGGGTAGAGTTCTTC	CASSFRGGVEFF
TRBD1	TRBJ1-2	NA	TRBV29-1	TGCAGCGTCTTTATACCAGGGACAGGGACTAACTATGGCTACACCTTC	CSVFIPGTGTNYGYTF
TRBD2	TRBJ2-3	NA	TRBV5-6	TGTGCCAGCAGCTTGGGTAGCGGGAGAAGAACAGATACGCAGTATTTT	CASSLGSGRRTDTQYF
NA	TRBJ2-2	NA	TRBV2	TGTGCCAGCGGGCGGGACTTTAACACCGGGGAGCTGTTTTTT	CASGRDFNTGELFF
TRBD1	TRBJ2-3	NA	TRBV7-3	TGTGCCAGCAGCTTAGTGGGACAGAGTTTCGCAGATACGCAGTATTTT	CASSLVGQSFADTQYF
NA	TRBJ1-5	NA	TRBV2	TGTGCCAGCACTCGACCGCGGGGGCCCCAGCATTTT	CASTRPRGPQHF
TRBD1	TRBJ2-7	NA	TRBV19	TGTGCCAGTCCGGGACAGGACTACGAGCAGTACTTC	CASPGQDYEQYF
NA	TRBJ2-3	few	TRBV6-1	TGTGCCAGCATGGCCGGGGATACGCAGTATTTT	CASMAGDTQYF
NA	TRBJ2-5	NA	TRBV5-4	TGTGCCAGCAGCTTGGATGCCTATCAAGAGACCCAGTACTTC	CASSLDAYQETQYF
NA	TRBJ2-1	NA	TRBV4-1	TGCGCCAGCAGCCAAGCTACGGGACTCAATCTACGGTACAATGAGCAGTTCTTC	CASSQATGLNLRYNEQFF
TRBD1	TRBJ2-5	once	TRBV12-5	TGTGCTAGTACAGGGGGCGGTAAAGAGACCCAGTACTTC	CASTGGGKETQYF
TRBD1	TRBJ2-7	NA	TRBV19	TGTGCCAGTAGTAAGACAGGGGGCCACTTCTCCCTCTACGAGCAGTACTTC	CASSKTGGHFSLYEQYF
NA	TRBJ1-2	NA	TRBV9	TGTGCCAGCAGCCCCTGGGAGACGGACTATGGCTACACCTTC	CASSPWETDYGYTF